This T cell receptor beta chain is from a study of OX40 agonist ivuxolimab in advanced cancers. The assay was immunoSEQ multiplex PCR, and TCRdb's table has in-frame clones only and misses some. The repertoire has tens of thousands of clones, about 89% of them found once; the top ten carry roughly 15%. At cycle 4 day 1, cycle 7 day 1, and baseline, blood was sampled. Study-wide results and caveats: Partial responders receiving 0.1-3.0 mg/kg showed among the lowest clonal expansion.

Unmatched junction bases numbered 9, after V lost 5 bases and J lost 1 base. This CDR3 spans 18 amino acids. In germline, CDR1 is MDHEN, CDR2 SYDVKM. Concerning this clone: Its cognate antigen is unknown.

The chain employs TRBV28 and TRBJ2-7; TRBD2 matches 15 bases. The specimen was CD4+ or CD8+ T cells sorted from blood, collected in a trial of the OX40 agonist ivuxolimab. The clonotype was recovered from an adult with an advanced solid tumor such as melanoma, head and neck, liver or kidney cancer. The CDR3 DNA sequence: TGTGCCAGCAGTATCGGACTAGCGGGAGGGCCGTCATCCTACGAGCAGTACTTC. Protein product: CASSIGLAGGPSSYEQYF.